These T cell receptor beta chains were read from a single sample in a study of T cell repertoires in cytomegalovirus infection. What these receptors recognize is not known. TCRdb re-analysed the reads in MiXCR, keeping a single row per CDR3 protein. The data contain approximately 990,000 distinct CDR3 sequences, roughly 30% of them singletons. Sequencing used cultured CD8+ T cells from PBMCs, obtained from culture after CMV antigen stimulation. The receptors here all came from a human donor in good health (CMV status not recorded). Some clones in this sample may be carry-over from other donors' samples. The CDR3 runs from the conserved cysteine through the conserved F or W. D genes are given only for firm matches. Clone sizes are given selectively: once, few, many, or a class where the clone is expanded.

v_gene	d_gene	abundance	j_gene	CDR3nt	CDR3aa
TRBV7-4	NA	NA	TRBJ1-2	TGTGCCAGCACCCCGGGGCGGGGCTACACCTTC	CASTPGRGYTF
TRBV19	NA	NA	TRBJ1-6	TGTGCCAGTAGTACCCTTTCGGGCGGGGTAAGGCCCCTCCACTTT	CASSTLSGGVRPLHF
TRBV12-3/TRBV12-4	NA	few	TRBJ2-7	TGTGCCAGCAGTTTTTCTCCGCAAGAGCAGTACTTC	CASSFSPQEQYF
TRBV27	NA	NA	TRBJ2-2	TGTGCCAGCAGTTTATCGGCGGGCAGCAGGAACGGGGAGCTGTTTTTT	CASSLSAGSRNGELFF
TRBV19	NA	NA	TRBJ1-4	TGTGCCAGTTTCCTCCCTCGGAATGAAAAACTGTTTTTT	CASFLPRNEKLFF
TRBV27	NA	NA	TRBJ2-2	TGTGCCAGCAGTTATGGAAGGGACACCGGGGAGCTGTTTTTT	CASSYGRDTGELFF
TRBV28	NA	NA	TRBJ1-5	TGTGCCAGCAGCCCCGGGACTGCCTACAATAAGCCCCAGCATTTT	CASSPGTAYNKPQHF
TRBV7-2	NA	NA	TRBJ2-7	TGTGCCAGCAGCTCCGACCTCTACGAGCAGTACTTC	CASSSDLYEQYF
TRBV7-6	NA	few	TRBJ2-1	TGTGCCAGCAGCTATGCGGGGGCTAGCTCCTACAATGAGCAGTTCTTC	CASSYAGASSYNEQFF
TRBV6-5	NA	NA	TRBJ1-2	TGTGCCAGCAGTTACTCGCGGGGCCCCTACTATGGCTACACCTTC	CASSYSRGPYYGYTF
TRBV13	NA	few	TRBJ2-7	TGTGCCAGCAGCGTAGGAGATTACGAGCAGTACTTC	CASSVGDYEQYF
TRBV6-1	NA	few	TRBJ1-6	TGTGCCAGCAAACCCCTCGGGGCCGAATATAATTCACCCCTCCACTTT	CASKPLGAEYNSPLHF
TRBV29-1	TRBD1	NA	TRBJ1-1	TGCAGCGTTGAAGGTCTGGACAGGCCCGTTGCAGCTTTCTTT	CSVEGLDRPVAAFF
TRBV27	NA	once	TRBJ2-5	TGTGCCAGCATGTCAAGTGGGACCCAGTACTTC	CASMSSGTQYF
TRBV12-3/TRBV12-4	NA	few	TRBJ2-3	TGTGCCAGCAGTCCTACCGGGCCCACAGATACGCAGTATTTT	CASSPTGPTDTQYF
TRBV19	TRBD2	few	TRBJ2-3	TGTGCCAGTAGTATGGCTAGCGGGGCAGATACGCAGTATTTT	CASSMASGADTQYF
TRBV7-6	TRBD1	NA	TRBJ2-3	TGTGCTAGCAGTTTCAGGGGGTCTCTCAAAGATACGCAGTATTTT	CASSFRGSLKDTQYF
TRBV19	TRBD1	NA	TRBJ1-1	TGTGCCAGTAGGGACAGGAGGGTGAAGGCTGAAGCTTTCTTT	CASRDRRVKAEAFF
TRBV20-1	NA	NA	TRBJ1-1	TGCAGTGCCTGGAGGGGATTGAACACTGAAGCTTTCTTT	CSAWRGLNTEAFF
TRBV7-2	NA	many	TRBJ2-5	TGTGCCAGCAGCTTAGTATCCGCTTACCAAGAGACCCAGTACTTC	CASSLVSAYQETQYF
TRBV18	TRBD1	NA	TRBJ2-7	TGTGCCAGCTCACCGGGGGACAGTAGCTCCTACGAGCAGTACTTC	CASSPGDSSSYEQYF
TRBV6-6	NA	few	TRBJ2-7	TGTGCCAGCACCGGGGGCATTTCCTACGAGCAGTACTTC	CASTGGISYEQYF
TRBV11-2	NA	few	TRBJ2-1	TGTGCCAGCAGCCCGGGGCACCCGAACTACAATGAGCAGTTCTTC	CASSPGHPNYNEQFF
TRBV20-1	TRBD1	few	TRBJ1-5	TGCAGTGCTAGAGATCGGTCTCAGGGGGGAGGTCAGCCCCAGCATTTT	CSARDRSQGGGQPQHF